A selection of T cell receptor beta chains follows, all from one sample in a study of blood T cell repertoires in COVID-19. The protocol was immunoSEQ multiplex PCR, while the TCRdb copy is restricted to in-frame clones and leaves out a portion. The data show about 150,000 clones, 84% seen once. The specimen was peripheral blood. These receptors all come from a man aged 25 to 40 with COVID-19, enrolled during active disease. CDR3s include the opening cysteine and the closing phenylalanine or tryptophan. The order of the fields is J gene, V gene, D gene, clone size, CDR3 protein, CDR3 DNA. The D gene is left open where the match is weak. Clone sizes are given selectively: once, few, many, or a class where the clone is expanded.

j_call: TRBJ1-1
v_call: TRBV27
d_call: .
clone_size: .
cdr3_aa: CASTPSGGGFRTEAFF
cdr3_nt: TGTGCCAGCACCCCCTCGGGGGGGGGATTTCGGACTGAAGCTTTCTTT

j_call: TRBJ1-5
v_call: TRBV7-2
d_call: .
clone_size: .
cdr3_aa: CASSFREANQPQHF
cdr3_nt: TGTGCCAGCAGCTTTAGGGAGGCCAATCAGCCCCAGCATTTT

j_call: TRBJ2-1
v_call: TRBV28
d_call: .
clone_size: .
cdr3_aa: CASSSSGAGTTYWGPNEQFF
cdr3_nt: TGTGCCAGCAGTTCCTCCGGGGCCGGGACGACATATTGGGGGCCCAATGAGCAGTTCTTC

j_call: TRBJ2-3
v_call: TRBV27
d_call: .
clone_size: once
cdr3_aa: CASSSSGTPDTQYF
cdr3_nt: TGTGCCAGCAGTTCGTCCGGGACACCAGATACGCAGTATTTT

j_call: TRBJ1-4
v_call: TRBV29-1
d_call: .
clone_size: .
cdr3_aa: CSVGQKNEKLFF
cdr3_nt: TGCAGCGTTGGACAGAAGAATGAAAAACTGTTTTTT

j_call: TRBJ2-5
v_call: TRBV6-6
d_call: TRBD1
clone_size: .
cdr3_aa: CASSFRDRGAQETQYF
cdr3_nt: TGTGCCAGCAGTTTCAGGGACAGGGGGGCTCAAGAGACCCAGTACTTC

j_call: TRBJ1-5
v_call: TRBV27
d_call: .
clone_size: .
cdr3_aa: CASLPLARGGNQPQHF
cdr3_nt: TGTGCCAGCCTACCTCTGGCGAGGGGGGGTAATCAGCCCCAGCATTTT

j_call: TRBJ1-2
v_call: TRBV11-1
d_call: TRBD1
clone_size: few
cdr3_aa: CASSSGQGLGGYTF
cdr3_nt: TGTGCCAGCAGCTCGGGACAGGGGCTCGGTGGCTACACCTTC

j_call: TRBJ2-4
v_call: TRBV30
d_call: .
clone_size: .
cdr3_aa: CAWRREPPKNIQYF
cdr3_nt: TGTGCCTGGAGAAGAGAACCGCCAAAAAACATTCAGTACTTC

j_call: TRBJ2-5
v_call: TRBV28
d_call: TRBD2
clone_size: .
cdr3_aa: CASSFISGSLETQYF
cdr3_nt: TGTGCCAGCAGTTTTATTAGCGGGAGTCTGGAGACCCAGTACTTC

j_call: TRBJ1-2
v_call: TRBV29-1
d_call: TRBD1
clone_size: once
cdr3_aa: CSAGGQGEGGYTF
cdr3_nt: TGCAGCGCCGGGGGACAGGGGGAAGGAGGCTACACCTTC

j_call: TRBJ2-7
v_call: TRBV10-3
d_call: .
clone_size: .
cdr3_aa: CAISRDIGTSYEQYF
cdr3_nt: TGTGCCATCAGTCGGGACATAGGGACCTCCTACGAGCAGTACTTC

j_call: TRBJ2-3
v_call: TRBV14
d_call: TRBD1
clone_size: once
cdr3_aa: CASSQPGTGTDTQYF
cdr3_nt: TGTGCCAGCAGCCAACCCGGGACAGGCACAGATACGCAGTATTTT

j_call: TRBJ2-5
v_call: TRBV7-3
d_call: TRBD1
clone_size: .
cdr3_aa: CASSSGQGGETQYF
cdr3_nt: TGTGCCAGCAGCTCTGGACAGGGGGGAGAGACCCAGTACTTC

j_call: TRBJ1-5
v_call: TRBV7-2
d_call: .
clone_size: .
cdr3_aa: CASSFRTGGPQHF
cdr3_nt: TGTGCCAGCAGCTTCCGGACGGGGGGGCCCCAGCATTTT

j_call: TRBJ2-7
v_call: TRBV3-1/TRBV3-2
d_call: TRBD2
clone_size: few
cdr3_aa: CASSRGLALEQYF
cdr3_nt: TGTGCCAGCAGCCGAGGACTAGCTCTCGAGCAGTACTTC

j_call: TRBJ2-7
v_call: TRBV4-1
d_call: TRBD1
clone_size: .
cdr3_aa: CASSHSGTGLYEQYF
cdr3_nt: TGCGCCAGCAGCCATTCCGGGACAGGGCTGTACGAGCAGTACTTC

j_call: TRBJ1-4
v_call: TRBV20-1
d_call: .
clone_size: .
cdr3_aa: CSAGRGEKLFF
cdr3_nt: TGCAGTGCTGGCCGGGGTGAAAAACTGTTTTTT

j_call: TRBJ1-3
v_call: TRBV19
d_call: .
clone_size: .
cdr3_aa: CASSIGVSGNTIYF
cdr3_nt: TGTGCCAGTAGTATTGGAGTCTCTGGAAACACCATATATTTT

j_call: TRBJ2-3
v_call: TRBV7-6
d_call: .
clone_size: .
cdr3_aa: CASSLGVSGQITDTQYF
cdr3_nt: TGTGCCAGCAGCTTAGGGGTATCAGGACAGATCACAGATACGCAGTATTTT

j_call: TRBJ2-7
v_call: TRBV9
d_call: .
clone_size: .
cdr3_aa: CASSVGGSGRYEQYF
cdr3_nt: TGTGCCAGCAGCGTTGGGGGGAGCGGCCGATACGAGCAGTACTTC

j_call: TRBJ2-7
v_call: TRBV5-1
d_call: .
clone_size: .
cdr3_aa: CASSQDTYEQYF
cdr3_nt: TGCGCCAGCAGCCAAGACACGTACGAGCAGTACTTC

j_call: TRBJ2-2
v_call: TRBV4-3
d_call: TRBD2
clone_size: once
cdr3_aa: CASSRTSGKGGELFF
cdr3_nt: TGCGCCAGCAGTCGGACTAGCGGGAAGGGCGGGGAGCTGTTTTTT

j_call: TRBJ2-5
v_call: TRBV18
d_call: TRBD2
clone_size: .
cdr3_aa: CASSATSGRAATQYF
cdr3_nt: TGTGCCAGCTCAGCAACTAGCGGGAGGGCCGCGACCCAGTACTTC

j_call: TRBJ1-1
v_call: TRBV27
d_call: TRBD1
clone_size: .
cdr3_aa: CASSSRQGGLYTEAFF
cdr3_nt: TGTGCCAGCAGTAGCAGACAGGGGGGGTTGTACACTGAAGCTTTCTTT

j_call: TRBJ2-7
v_call: TRBV7-9
d_call: .
clone_size: .
cdr3_aa: CASTGRDSIDYEQYF
cdr3_nt: TGTGCCAGCACCGGGCGGGACTCCATAGACTACGAGCAGTACTTC

j_call: TRBJ1-1
v_call: TRBV27
d_call: .
clone_size: .
cdr3_aa: CASSSYSMNTEAFF
cdr3_nt: TGTGCCAGCAGTTCCTACAGTATGAACACTGAAGCTTTCTTT

j_call: TRBJ1-5
v_call: TRBV5-8
d_call: .
clone_size: .
cdr3_aa: CASSLGQGSNQPQHF
cdr3_nt: TGTGCCAGCAGCTTGGGGCAGGGTAGCAATCAGCCCCAGCATTTT

j_call: TRBJ2-1
v_call: TRBV4-3
d_call: TRBD2
clone_size: .
cdr3_aa: CASSQIAGVAYEQFF
cdr3_nt: TGCGCCAGCAGCCAGATAGCGGGAGTTGCCTATGAGCAGTTCTTC

j_call: TRBJ1-3
v_call: TRBV2
d_call: TRBD1
clone_size: .
cdr3_aa: CATGTASSGNTIYF
cdr3_nt: TGTGCCACCGGGACAGCGAGCTCTGGAAACACCATATATTTT

j_call: TRBJ1-5
v_call: TRBV28
d_call: TRBD1
clone_size: .
cdr3_aa: CASRPQGANNQPQHF
cdr3_nt: TGTGCCAGCAGGCCACAGGGGGCAAACAATCAGCCCCAGCATTTT

j_call: TRBJ1-4
v_call: TRBV19
d_call: TRBD1
clone_size: .
cdr3_aa: CASSFGSGTAQYEKLFF
cdr3_nt: TGTGCCAGTAGTTTTGGCTCTGGGACAGCCCAATATGAAAAACTGTTTTTT